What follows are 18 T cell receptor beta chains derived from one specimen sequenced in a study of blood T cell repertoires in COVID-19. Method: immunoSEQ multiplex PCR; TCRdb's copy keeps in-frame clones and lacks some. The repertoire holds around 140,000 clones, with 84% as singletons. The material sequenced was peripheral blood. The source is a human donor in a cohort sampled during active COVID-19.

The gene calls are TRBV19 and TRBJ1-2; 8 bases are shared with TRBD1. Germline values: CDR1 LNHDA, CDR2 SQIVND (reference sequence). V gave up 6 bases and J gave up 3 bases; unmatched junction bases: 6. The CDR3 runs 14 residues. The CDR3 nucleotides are TGTGCCAGTAGGGTGACAGGGGAATACTATGGCTACACCTTC. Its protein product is CASRVTGEYYGYTF.

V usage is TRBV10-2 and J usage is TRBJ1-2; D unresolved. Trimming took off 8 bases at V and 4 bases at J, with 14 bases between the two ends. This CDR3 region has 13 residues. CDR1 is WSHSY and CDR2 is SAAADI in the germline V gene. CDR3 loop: CASLPAPGYGYTF. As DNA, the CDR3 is TGCGCCAGCCTACCGGCCCCGGGCTATGGCTACACCTTC.

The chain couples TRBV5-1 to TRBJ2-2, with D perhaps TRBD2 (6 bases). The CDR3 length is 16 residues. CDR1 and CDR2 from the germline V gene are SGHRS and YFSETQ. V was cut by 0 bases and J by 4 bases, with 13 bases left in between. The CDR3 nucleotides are TGCGCCAGCAGCTTGGTCGGGGGTCAGGGCACCGGGGAGCTGTTTTTT. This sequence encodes CASSLVGGQGTGELFF. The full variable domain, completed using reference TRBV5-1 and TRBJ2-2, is KAGVTQTPRYLIKTRGQQVTLSCSPISGHRSVSWYQQTPGQGLQFLFEYFSETQRNKGNFPGRFSGRQFSNSRSEMNVSTLELGDSALYLCASSLVGGQGTGELFFGEGSRLTVL.

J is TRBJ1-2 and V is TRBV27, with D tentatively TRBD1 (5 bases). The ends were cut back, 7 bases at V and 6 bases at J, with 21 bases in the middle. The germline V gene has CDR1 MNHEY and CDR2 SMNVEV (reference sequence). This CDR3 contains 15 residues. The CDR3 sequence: CASNQGRSSINGYTF. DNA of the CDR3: TGTGCCAGCAACCAGGGCCGATCATCGATCAATGGCTACACCTTC.

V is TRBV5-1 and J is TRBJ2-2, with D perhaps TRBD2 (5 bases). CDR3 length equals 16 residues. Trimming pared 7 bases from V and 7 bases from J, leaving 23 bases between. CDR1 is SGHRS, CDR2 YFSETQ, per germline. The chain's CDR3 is CASSRAGLARGGELFF. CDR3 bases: TGCGCCAGCTCACGAGCCGGGCTAGCTCGAGGCGGGGAGCTGTTTTTT.

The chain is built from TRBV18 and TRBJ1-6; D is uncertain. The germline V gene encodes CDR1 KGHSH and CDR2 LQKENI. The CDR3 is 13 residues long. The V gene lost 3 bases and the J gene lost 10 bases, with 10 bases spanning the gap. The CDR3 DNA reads TGTGCCAGCTCACCGACCCAGGCGTCACCCCTCCACTTT. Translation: CASSPTQASPLHF.

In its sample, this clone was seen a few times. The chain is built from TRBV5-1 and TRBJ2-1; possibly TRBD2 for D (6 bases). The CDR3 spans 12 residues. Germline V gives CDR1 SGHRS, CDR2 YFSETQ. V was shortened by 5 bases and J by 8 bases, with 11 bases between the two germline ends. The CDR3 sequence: CASSVSGDEQFF. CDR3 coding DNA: TGCGCCAGCAGTGTATCGGGGGATGAGCAGTTCTTC.

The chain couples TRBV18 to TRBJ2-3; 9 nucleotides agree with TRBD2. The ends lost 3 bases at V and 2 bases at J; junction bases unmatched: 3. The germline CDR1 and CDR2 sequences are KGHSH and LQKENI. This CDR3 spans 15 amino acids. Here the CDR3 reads CASSPEREVTDTQYF. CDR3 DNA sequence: TGTGCCAGCTCACCCGAGCGGGAGGTCACAGATACGCAGTATTTT.

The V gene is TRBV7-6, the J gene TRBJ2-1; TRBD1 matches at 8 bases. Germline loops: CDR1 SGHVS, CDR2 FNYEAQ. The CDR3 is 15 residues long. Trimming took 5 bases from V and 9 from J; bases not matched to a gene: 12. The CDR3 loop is CASSQGQGGRGEQFF. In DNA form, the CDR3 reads TGTGCCAGCAGCCAAGGACAGGGTGGACGCGGTGAGCAGTTCTTC.

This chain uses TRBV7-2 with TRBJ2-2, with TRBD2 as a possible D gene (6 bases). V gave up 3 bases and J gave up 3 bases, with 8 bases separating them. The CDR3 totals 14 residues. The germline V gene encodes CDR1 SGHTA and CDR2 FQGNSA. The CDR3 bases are TGTGCCAGCAGCTTTAGCGGTTACACCGGGGAGCTGTTTTTT. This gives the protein CASSFSGYTGELFF.

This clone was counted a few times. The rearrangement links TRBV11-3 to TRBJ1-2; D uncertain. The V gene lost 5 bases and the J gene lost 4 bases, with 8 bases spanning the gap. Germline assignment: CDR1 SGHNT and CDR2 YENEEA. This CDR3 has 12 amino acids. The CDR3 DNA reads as TGTGCCAGCAGCCGCGGGAGCTATGGCTACACCTTC. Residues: CASSRGSYGYTF.

CDR3 loop: CASSVGTAGGKAFF. The CDR3 nucleotides read TGTGCCAGCAGTGTAGGGACGGCAGGGGGCAAAGCTTTCTTT. The gene calls are TRBV25-1 and TRBJ1-1; 8 bases are shared with TRBD1. The CDR3 sequence is 14 residues long. V gave up 4 bases and J gave up 9 bases; unmatched junction bases: 10. The germline V gene encodes CDR1 MGHDK and CDR2 SYGVNS.

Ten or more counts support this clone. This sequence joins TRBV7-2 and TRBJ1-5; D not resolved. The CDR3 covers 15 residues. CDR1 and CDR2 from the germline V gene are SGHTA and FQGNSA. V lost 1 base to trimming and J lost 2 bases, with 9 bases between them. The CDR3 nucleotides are TGTGCCAGCAGCTTAGTGTGGCAGGGCAATCAGCCCCAGCATTTT. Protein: CASSLVWQGNQPQHF.

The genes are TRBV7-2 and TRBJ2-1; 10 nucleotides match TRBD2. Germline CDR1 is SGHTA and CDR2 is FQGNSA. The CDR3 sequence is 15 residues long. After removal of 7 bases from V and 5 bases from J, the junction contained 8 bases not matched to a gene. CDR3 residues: CASNRGTSANNEQFF. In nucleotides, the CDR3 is TGTGCCAGCAACAGGGGGACTAGCGCAAACAATGAGCAGTTCTTC.

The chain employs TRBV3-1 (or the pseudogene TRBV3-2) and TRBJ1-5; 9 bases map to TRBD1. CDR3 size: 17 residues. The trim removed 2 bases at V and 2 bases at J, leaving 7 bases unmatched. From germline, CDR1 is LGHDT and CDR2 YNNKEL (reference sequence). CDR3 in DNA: TGTGCCAGCAGCCAATACCCACAGGGGGCAGGCAATCAGCCCCAGCATTTT. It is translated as CASSQYPQGAGNQPQHF.

CDR3 sequence reads: CASGLVLGKTQYF. The CDR3, as DNA: TGTGCTAGTGGTTTGGTACTAGGGAAAACCCAGTACTTC. The chain joins TRBV12-5 to TRBJ2-5; TRBD2 is a possible D gene (5 bases). V lost 0 bases and J lost 8, with 10 bases in between. The germline CDR1 and CDR2 sequences are LGHNT and FRNRAP. There are 13 residues in the CDR3.

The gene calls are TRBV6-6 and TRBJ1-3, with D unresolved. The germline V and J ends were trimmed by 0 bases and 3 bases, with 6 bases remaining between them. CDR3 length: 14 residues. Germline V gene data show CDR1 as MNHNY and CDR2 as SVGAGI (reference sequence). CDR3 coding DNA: TGTGCCAGCAGTTACTCCTCCCTTGGAAACACCATATATTTT. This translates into CASSYSSLGNTIYF.

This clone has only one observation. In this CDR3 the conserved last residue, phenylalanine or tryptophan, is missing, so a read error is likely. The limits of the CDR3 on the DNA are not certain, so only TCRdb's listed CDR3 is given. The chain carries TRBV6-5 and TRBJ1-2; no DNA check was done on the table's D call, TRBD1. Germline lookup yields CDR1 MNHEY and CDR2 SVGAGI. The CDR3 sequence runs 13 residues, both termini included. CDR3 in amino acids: CASSSTGTAITGL.